The rows below give T cell receptor beta chains drawn from one sample of a study of CD8 T cells in ankylosing spondylitis. TCRdb called the 5' RACE reads again in MiXCR, with one record for every CDR3 protein. The repertoire consists of 150,000 or so distinct CDR3 sequences, with 11% occurring once and the leading ten covering about 27%. The sample was blood, either unsorted or a sorted T cell fraction (not recorded which). The receptors were gathered from a male donor with ankylosing spondylitis or in good health (not recorded which). Each CDR3 is given with its conserved first and last residue. D genes are given only for firm matches. Clone sizes are given selectively: once, few, many, or a class where the clone is expanded.

>TRBV5-1|NA|few|TRBJ2-3
TGCGCCAGCAGCTTCTCCGGACTGAGCACAGATACGCAGTATTTT
CASSFSGLSTDTQYF
>TRBV20-1|NA|many|TRBJ2-6
TGCAGTGCAACCGGGACGGTACAATCTGGGGCCAACGTCCTGACTTTC
CSATGTVQSGANVLTF
>TRBV20-1|TRBD1|NA|TRBJ1-1
TGCAGTGCTAGCGTACAGGGGAACATGAACACTGAAGCTTTCTTT
CSASVQGNMNTEAFF
>TRBV6-1|NA|many|TRBJ1-2
TGTGCCAGTAAAGGGGGGGCGATGACGCGGGGCTACACCTTC
CASKGGAMTRGYTF
>TRBV21-1|NA|many|TRBJ2-1
TGTGCCAGCAGCAAAAAGCAGCGGGGCGGATGGTACAATGAGCAGTTCTTC
CASSKKQRGGWYNEQFF
>TRBV5-1|TRBD1|NA|TRBJ2-3
TGCGCCAGCAGCGACACCGGGACAGGGGTAACAGATACGCAGTATTTT
CASSDTGTGVTDTQYF
>TRBV5-1|NA|many|TRBJ1-2
TGCGCCAGCAGCTCTACAGGGAACTATGGCTACACCTTC
CASSSTGNYGYTF
>TRBV15|TRBD2|few|TRBJ2-5
TGTGCCACCAGCAGAGGGGGCGGGGGGGGTCAAGAGACCCAGTACTTC
CATSRGGGGGQETQYF
>TRBV25-1|NA|many|TRBJ1-4
TGTGCCAGCAGTGTCCCTGGGGACGGTAATGAAAAACTGTTTTTT
CASSVPGDGNEKLFF
>TRBV27|NA|many|TRBJ2-5
TGTGCCAGCAGTTTTGGGGTTGGAGAGACCCAGTACTTC
CASSFGVGETQYF
>TRBV5-1|TRBD1|many|TRBJ1-3
TGCGCCAGCAGCTCATCCGGGACAGGGACTGGAAACACCATATATTTT
CASSSSGTGTGNTIYF
>TRBV12-3/TRBV12-4|TRBD1|many|TRBJ2-1
TGTGCCAGCAGGGACAGGGTGTCCTACAATGAGCAGTTCTTC
CASRDRVSYNEQFF
>TRBV6-7|TRBD2|NA|TRBJ2-3
TGTACCAGCAGTTTGGGAGGGCTGGTCCAACTGGACTACACAGATACGCAGTATTTT
CTSSLGGLVQLDYTDTQYF
>TRBV12-3/TRBV12-4|NA|many|TRBJ1-1
TGTGCCAGCAGTTTAGCGGGCAGTTTTAACACTGAAGCTTTCTTT
CASSLAGSFNTEAFF
>TRBV28|TRBD2|NA|TRBJ2-7
TGTGCCAAGACAAGACTAGCGGGGGGGCCGCACGAGCAGTACTTC
CAKTRLAGGPHEQYF
>TRBV5-1|NA|many|TRBJ2-1
TGCGCCAGCAGCCTTGAGGGTGTTTCCTACAATGAGCAGTTCTTC
CASSLEGVSYNEQFF
>TRBV11-3|NA|NA|TRBJ2-4
TGTGCCAGCAGCCAAATCCAGTCAACGCAGTACTTC
CASSQIQSTQYF
>TRBV7-2|TRBD1|NA|TRBJ1-2
TGTGCCAGCAGCCCCCGCCTGGGACAGGGGGCGCGTGGCTACACCTTC
CASSPRLGQGARGYTF
>TRBV7-9|TRBD2|few|TRBJ2-3
TGTGCCAGCAGCTTATGGAGGGCGGGAGGCACAGATACGCAGTATTTT
CASSLWRAGGTDTQYF
>TRBV20-1|NA|few|TRBJ2-1
TGCAGTGCTAGTCCTGCCGGGCTACGTATAGACAATGAGCAGTTCTTC
CSASPAGLRIDNEQFF
>TRBV6-5|NA|many|TRBJ1-3
TGTGCCAGCAGTTACCGGGATTCTGGAAACACCATATATTTT
CASSYRDSGNTIYF
>TRBV6-5|TRBD1|many|TRBJ1-1
TGTGCCAGCAGTTACTTGGGACAGGGGCAGACTGAAGCTTTCTTT
CASSYLGQGQTEAFF
>TRBV3-1|NA|NA|TRBJ2-5
TGTGCCAGCAGGGGCGCTGGGGAGACCCAGTACTTC
CASRGAGETQYF
>TRBV6-2/TRBV6-3|NA|NA|TRBJ1-4
TGTGCCAGCAGTTACCGGGAGGCATCAACTAATGAAAAACTGTTTTTT
CASSYREASTNEKLFF
>TRBV5-4|TRBD1|many|TRBJ2-2
TGTGCCAGCAGCTCACCGGGACAGGGGAACACCGGGGAGCTGTTTTTT
CASSSPGQGNTGELFF
>TRBV6-5|NA|few|TRBJ1-4
TGTGCCAGCAGTTACACCGGCAGGGCTGAAAAACTGTTTTTT
CASSYTGRAEKLFF
>TRBV7-2|NA|NA|TRBJ2-3
TGTACCAGCAGCTTAGGTAGGGGGAGGGGCACAGATACGCAGTATTTT
CTSSLGRGRGTDTQYF
>TRBV9|NA|many|TRBJ2-1
TGTGCCAGCAGCCGCCTAGCGTCCTCCTACAATGAGCAGTTCTTC
CASSRLASSYNEQFF
>TRBV20-1|TRBD1|few|TRBJ1-4
TGCAGTGCTAGGGGGGGGATACAGGGGATGTTTGCAACTAATGAAAAACTGTTTTTT
CSARGGIQGMFATNEKLFF
>TRBV20-1|NA|many|TRBJ2-7
TGCAGTGCTAGTACCGTCGCGGGGCGTGGGGACGAGCAGTACTTC
CSASTVAGRGDEQYF
>TRBV20-1|TRBD2|many|TRBJ2-1
TGCAGTGCTAGACGACTAGCGGGTACTTACAATGAGCAGTTCTTC
CSARRLAGTYNEQFF
>TRBV4-1|NA|many|TRBJ2-5
TGCGCCAGCAGCCAGGCCTCCCCGTGGCGGCCCAAAGAGACCCAGTACTTC
CASSQASPWRPKETQYF
>TRBV6-2/TRBV6-3|NA|many|TRBJ1-3
TGTGCCAGCAGTTTAGCCAGAGGGGATCGCCCTGCACCTTCTGGAAACACCATATATTTT
CASSLARGDRPAPSGNTIYF
>TRBV12-3/TRBV12-4|NA|many|TRBJ1-3
TGTGCCAGCAGTACGGCCGGCTCTGGAAACACCATATATTTT
CASSTAGSGNTIYF
>TRBV5-1|TRBD1|many|TRBJ1-1
TGCGCCAGCAGCTTGGCCTCGGCAGGGGGCATCGGGAACACTGAAGCTTTCTTT
CASSLASAGGIGNTEAFF
>TRBV5-1|NA|many|TRBJ2-7
TGCGCCAGCAGCTTGGCCGCTCGGAGCTCCTACGAGCAGTACTTC
CASSLAARSSYEQYF
>TRBV10-3|TRBD2|many|TRBJ2-1
TGTGCCATCAGTGGGACTAGCGTTCACAATGAGCAGTTCTTC
CAISGTSVHNEQFF
>TRBV5-1|TRBD2|NA|TRBJ2-1
TGCGCCAGCAGCTCCCCTAGCGGGATCTCCTACAATGAGCAGTTCTTC
CASSSPSGISYNEQFF
>TRBV20-1|TRBD2|many|TRBJ2-2
TGCAGTGCTTCAGCGGGAAACACCGGGGAGCTGTTTTTT
CSASAGNTGELFF
>TRBV29-1|NA|many|TRBJ1-2
TGCAGCGTGGGGGGAGGGGAAATCTATGGCTACACCTTC
CSVGGGEIYGYTF
>TRBV7-2|NA|few|TRBJ2-4
TGTGCCAGCAGCGCCGTCGGGTTAGCCAAAAACATTCAGTACTTC
CASSAVGLAKNIQYF
>TRBV5-1|NA|many|TRBJ2-6
TGCGCCAGCAGCTTGGAGGCAGGGATGAGCTCTGGGGCCAACGTCCTGACTTTC
CASSLEAGMSSGANVLTF
>TRBV12-3/TRBV12-4|NA|many|TRBJ1-2
TGTGCCAGCAGTCGACACAGGGTCTCAGACTATGGCTACACCTTC
CASSRHRVSDYGYTF
>TRBV12-3/TRBV12-4|TRBD2|NA|TRBJ2-7
TGTGCCAGCAGTTTAACGGGAGGGCCATACGAGCAGTACTTC
CASSLTGGPYEQYF
>TRBV5-1|NA|few|TRBJ1-2
TGCGCCAGCAGCTTGGGGGACACGTCTTGGAGTGGCTACACCTTC
CASSLGDTSWSGYTF
>TRBV7-6|NA|few|TRBJ2-1
TGTGCCAGCAGCTTCCTCTTCGACGGGAGCTCCTACAATGAGCAGTTCTTC
CASSFLFDGSSYNEQFF
>TRBV6-4|NA|many|TRBJ2-1
TGTGCCAGCAGTGACGGGGATGAGCAGTTCTTC
CASSDGDEQFF
>TRBV6-2/TRBV6-3|NA|many|TRBJ2-1
TGTGCCAGCAGTTATGACTACCTTGACCAGTTCTTC
CASSYDYLDQFF
>TRBV30|NA|NA|TRBJ1-6
TGTGCCTGGAGACACGGGGGGGATTCACCCCTCCACTTT
CAWRHGGDSPLHF
>TRBV20-1|TRBD2|many|TRBJ2-5
TGCAGTCCCACTAGCGGCCTCCAAGAGACCCAGTACTTC
CSPTSGLQETQYF
>TRBV7-2|TRBD1|many|TRBJ2-3
TGTGCCAGCAGCTTATTCGGACAGGGAATGAATACGCAGTATTTT
CASSLFGQGMNTQYF
>TRBV9|NA|many|TRBJ1-6
TGTGCCAGCAGCGGGGGCGAGAATTCACCCCTCCACTTT
CASSGGENSPLHF
>TRBV7-2|TRBD2|many|TRBJ2-1
TGTGCCAGCAGCCCGACTAGCCGTACCTACAATGAGCAGTTCTTC
CASSPTSRTYNEQFF
>TRBV12-3/TRBV12-4|TRBD2|many|TRBJ2-3
TGTGCCAGCAGAATAGCGGGGGGTAGCACAGATACGCAGTATTTT
CASRIAGGSTDTQYF
>TRBV7-2|NA|many|TRBJ2-3
TGTGCCAGCAGCGGGGGGGCCGCAGATACGCAGTATTTT
CASSGGAADTQYF
>TRBV5-1|TRBD1|few|TRBJ2-2
TGCGCCAGCAGCTCTACCCGGGACAGGAACACCGGGGAGCTGTTTTTT
CASSSTRDRNTGELFF
>TRBV6-4|TRBD2|many|TRBJ2-1
TGTGCCAGCAGTGACGGGGTAGCGGGGTTCAATGAGCAGTTCTTC
CASSDGVAGFNEQFF